This entry is about one T cell receptor beta chain. Its specificity is not known. The germline gives CDR1 MNHEY, CDR2 SMNVEV (reference sequence). The CDR3 has 15 amino acids. V lost 5 bases, J lost 3 bases, and 16 bases lay in between. Only in-frame clones appear in the TCRdb table, and some are missing; sequencing was by immunoSEQ multiplex PCR. Of tens of thousands of clones listed, roughly 70% were seen once; the top ten hold about 9.5%. This sample was included in a study of cytotoxic CD8 clonotypes in ibrutinib-treated CLL. Across the whole study: Overall, 24 responses were partial and 2 complete; following median about 70 months, roughly 15 patients stayed remitted and about 12 progressed.

Study results and caveats: Upon ibrutinib response clonality rose, and upon progression it fell back toward baseline. Clonality was higher at baseline than in age-matched healthy donors and tracked circulating CD8+ T-cell counts.

V is TRBV27 and J is TRBJ1-2, with a possible D match to TRBD1 (5 bases). This specimen was PBMCs, taken at disease progression, from a patient treated with ibrutinib. The TCR originated in a human donor with chronic lymphocytic leukemia. The DNA of the CDR3 is TGTGCCAGCAGTCCCACAGGCGGTTGGGACTATGGCTACACCTTC. As protein: CASSPTGGWDYGYTF.